This is a list of T cell receptor beta chains from one sample in a study of Ad26.COV2.S vaccination and SARS-CoV-2 variants. Sequenced by immunoSEQ multiplex PCR; TCRdb stores in-frame clones only, minus some. The table includes fewer than 150,000 clones, around 86% detected once. Here the sequenced sample was peripheral blood, taken after recovery from COVID-19. Receptors were obtained from a human donor who had recovered from COVID-19. Both conserved end residues are part of each CDR3. Each record gives: clone size, V gene, D gene, J gene, CDR3 protein, CDR3 DNA. The D gene is left open where the match is weak. Size values are once, few and many counts, or a class for expanded clones, and some rows have none.

clone size: NA; V gene: TRBV19; D gene: TRBD1; J gene: TRBJ2-7; CDR3 protein: CASSMGTGGRYEQYF; CDR3 DNA: TGTGCCAGTAGTATGGGGACAGGGGGCCGCTACGAGCAGTACTTC
clone size: many; V gene: TRBV20-1; D gene: TRBD1; J gene: TRBJ2-2; CDR3 protein: CSASQGAGELFF; CDR3 DNA: TGCAGTGCTAGTCAGGGGGCCGGGGAGCTGTTTTTT
clone size: NA; V gene: TRBV6-6; D gene: NA; J gene: TRBJ1-2; CDR3 protein: CASCVTPQGASGYTF; CDR3 DNA: TGTGCCAGCTGCGTTACCCCCCAAGGGGCGAGTGGCTACACCTTC
clone size: NA; V gene: TRBV19; D gene: NA; J gene: TRBJ2-2; CDR3 protein: CASSIGDIKGGELFF; CDR3 DNA: TGTGCCAGTAGTATTGGGGATATTAAGGGCGGGGAGCTGTTTTTT
clone size: NA; V gene: TRBV9; D gene: NA; J gene: TRBJ2-3; CDR3 protein: CASSYRVGVDTQYF; CDR3 DNA: TGTGCCAGCAGCTACAGGGTAGGGGTAGATACGCAGTATTTT
clone size: NA; V gene: TRBV7-2; D gene: NA; J gene: TRBJ1-5; CDR3 protein: CASSPNINQPQHF; CDR3 DNA: TGTGCCAGCAGCCCGAATATCAATCAGCCCCAGCATTTT
clone size: NA; V gene: TRBV9; D gene: NA; J gene: TRBJ1-5; CDR3 protein: CASSPGHHSNQPQHF; CDR3 DNA: TGTGCCAGCAGCCCGGGACACCATAGCAATCAGCCCCAGCATTTT
clone size: NA; V gene: TRBV28; D gene: TRBD1; J gene: TRBJ1-2; CDR3 protein: CASSAQGGTYGYTF; CDR3 DNA: TGTGCCAGCAGTGCCCAGGGGGGCACCTATGGCTACACCTTC
clone size: NA; V gene: TRBV2; D gene: NA; J gene: TRBJ2-1; CDR3 protein: CASRGGGPTNEQFF; CDR3 DNA: TGTGCCAGCAGGGGAGGGGGCCCAACCAATGAGCAGTTCTTC
clone size: few; V gene: TRBV19; D gene: NA; J gene: TRBJ1-2; CDR3 protein: CASSIGRESGYTF; CDR3 DNA: TGTGCCAGTAGTATCGGCAGGGAGTCTGGCTACACCTTC
clone size: NA; V gene: TRBV5-1; D gene: TRBD1; J gene: TRBJ1-1; CDR3 protein: CASSLNRGGEGTEAFF; CDR3 DNA: TGCGCCAGCAGCCTTAACAGGGGCGGTGAGGGCACTGAAGCTTTCTTT
clone size: NA; V gene: TRBV27; D gene: NA; J gene: TRBJ2-7; CDR3 protein: CASSLRGQSPSGDSYEQYF; CDR3 DNA: TGTGCCAGCAGTTTAAGGGGACAGAGCCCTAGCGGCGATTCCTACGAGCAGTACTTC
clone size: NA; V gene: TRBV18; D gene: NA; J gene: TRBJ2-5; CDR3 protein: CASSLEIQETQYF; CDR3 DNA: TGTGCCAGCTCACTGGAGATCCAAGAGACCCAGTACTTC
clone size: NA; V gene: TRBV19; D gene: NA; J gene: TRBJ2-7; CDR3 protein: CASSPGSSYEQYF; CDR3 DNA: TGTGCCAGTAGTCCCGGGAGTTCCTACGAGCAGTACTTC
clone size: NA; V gene: TRBV28; D gene: NA; J gene: TRBJ1-2; CDR3 protein: CASSFRHTYGYTF; CDR3 DNA: TGTGCCAGCAGTTTCCGTCACACCTATGGCTACACCTTC